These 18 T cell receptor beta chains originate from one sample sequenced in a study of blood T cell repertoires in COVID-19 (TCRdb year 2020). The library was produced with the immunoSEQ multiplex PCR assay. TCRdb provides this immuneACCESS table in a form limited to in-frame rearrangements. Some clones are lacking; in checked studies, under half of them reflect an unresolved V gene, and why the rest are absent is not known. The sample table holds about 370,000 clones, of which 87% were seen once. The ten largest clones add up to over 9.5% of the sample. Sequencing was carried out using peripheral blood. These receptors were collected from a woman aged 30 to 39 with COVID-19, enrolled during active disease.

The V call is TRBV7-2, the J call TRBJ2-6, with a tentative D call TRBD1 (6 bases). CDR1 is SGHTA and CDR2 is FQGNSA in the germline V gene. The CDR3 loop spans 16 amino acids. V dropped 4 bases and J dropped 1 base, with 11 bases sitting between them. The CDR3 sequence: CASSSSTGSGANVLTF. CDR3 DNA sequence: TGTGCCAGCAGCTCGTCCACAGGGTCTGGGGCCAACGTCCTGACTTTC.

For the CDR3, the DNA is TGTGCCAGCAGCCGGGAGAGCGTTCTGGATGAGCAGTTCTTC. Its translation: CASSRESVLDEQFF. The chain carries TRBV7-9 and TRBJ2-1, with D maybe TRBD2 (6 bases). The CDR3 covers 14 residues. V gave up 5 bases and J gave up 8 bases, with 16 bases separating them. Germline V CDR1 and CDR2: SEHNR, FQNEAQ (reference sequence). Looking up the rest from reference TRBV7-9 and TRBJ2-1 gives the full variable domain: DTGVSQNPRHKITKRGQNVTFRCDPISEHNRLYWYRQTLGQGPEFLTYFQNEAQLEKSRLLSDRFSAERPKGSFSTLEIQRTEQGDSAMYLCASSRESVLDEQFFGPGTRLTVL.

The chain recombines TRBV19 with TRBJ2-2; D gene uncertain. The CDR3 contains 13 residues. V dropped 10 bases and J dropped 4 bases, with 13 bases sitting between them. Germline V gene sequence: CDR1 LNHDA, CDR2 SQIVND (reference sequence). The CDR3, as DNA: TGTGCCACGCGCCGGGTCGGCACCGGGGAGCTGTTTTTT. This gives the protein CATRRVGTGELFF.

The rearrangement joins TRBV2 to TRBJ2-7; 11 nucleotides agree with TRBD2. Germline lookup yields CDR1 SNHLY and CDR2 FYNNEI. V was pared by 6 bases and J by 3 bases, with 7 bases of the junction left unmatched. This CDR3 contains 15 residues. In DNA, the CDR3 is TGTGCCAGCAGGGGGGGGACTAGCGGATTCTACGAGCAGTACTTC. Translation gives CASRGGTSGFYEQYF.

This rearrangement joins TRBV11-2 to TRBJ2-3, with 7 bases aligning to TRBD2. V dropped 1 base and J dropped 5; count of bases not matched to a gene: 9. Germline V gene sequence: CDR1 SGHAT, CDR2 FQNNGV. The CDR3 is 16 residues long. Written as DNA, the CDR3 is TGTGCCAGCAGCTTAGGCGCGGGAGCTCGGGGAGATACGCAGTATTTT. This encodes CASSLGAGARGDTQYF.

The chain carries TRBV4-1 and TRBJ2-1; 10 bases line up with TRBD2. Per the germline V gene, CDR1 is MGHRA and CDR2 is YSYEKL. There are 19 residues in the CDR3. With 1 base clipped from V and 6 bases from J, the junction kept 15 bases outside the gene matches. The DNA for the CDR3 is TGCGCCAGCAGCCAAGTAATAGGACTAGCGGAACCATGGGGCAATGAGCAGTTCTTC. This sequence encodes CASSQVIGLAEPWGNEQFF.

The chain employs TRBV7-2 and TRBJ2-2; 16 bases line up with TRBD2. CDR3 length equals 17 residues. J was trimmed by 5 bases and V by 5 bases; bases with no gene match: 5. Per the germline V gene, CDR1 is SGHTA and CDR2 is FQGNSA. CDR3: CASSPGLAGGGTGELFF. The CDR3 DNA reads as TGTGCCAGCAGCCCGGGACTAGCGGGAGGGGGTACCGGGGAGCTGTTTTTT.

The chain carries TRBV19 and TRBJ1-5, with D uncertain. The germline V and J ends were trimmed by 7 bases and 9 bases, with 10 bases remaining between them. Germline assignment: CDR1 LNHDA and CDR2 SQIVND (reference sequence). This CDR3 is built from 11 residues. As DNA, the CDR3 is TGTGCCAGTACTTCGTTCGGGCCCCAGCATTTT. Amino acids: CASTSFGPQHF.

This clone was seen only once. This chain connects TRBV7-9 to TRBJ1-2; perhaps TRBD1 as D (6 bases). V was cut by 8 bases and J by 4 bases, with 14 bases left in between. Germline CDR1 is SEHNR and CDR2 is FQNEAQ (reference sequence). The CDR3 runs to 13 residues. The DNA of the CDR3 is TGTGCCAGCCATAAACAGGGAATCTATGGCTACACCTTC. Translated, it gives CASHKQGIYGYTF.

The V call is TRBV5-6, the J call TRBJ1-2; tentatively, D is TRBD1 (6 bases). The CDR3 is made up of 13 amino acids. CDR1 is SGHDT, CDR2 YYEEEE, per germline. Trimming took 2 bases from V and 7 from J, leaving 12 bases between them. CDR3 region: CASSFNRASGYTF. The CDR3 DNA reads TGTGCCAGCAGCTTCAACAGGGCTTCTGGCTACACCTTC.

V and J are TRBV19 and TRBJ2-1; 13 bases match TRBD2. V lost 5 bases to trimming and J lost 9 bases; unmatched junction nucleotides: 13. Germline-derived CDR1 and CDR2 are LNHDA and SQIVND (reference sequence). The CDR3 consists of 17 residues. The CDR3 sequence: CASSPPRTSGRYGEQFF. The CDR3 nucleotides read TGTGCCAGTAGTCCCCCCAGGACTAGCGGGAGATACGGTGAGCAGTTCTTC. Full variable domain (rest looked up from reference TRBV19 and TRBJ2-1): DGGITQSPKYLFRKEGQNVTLSCEQNLNHDAMYWYRQDPGQGLRLIYYSQIVNDFQKGDIAEGYSVSREKKESFPLTVTSAQKNPTAFYLCASSPPRTSGRYGEQFFGPGTRLTVL.

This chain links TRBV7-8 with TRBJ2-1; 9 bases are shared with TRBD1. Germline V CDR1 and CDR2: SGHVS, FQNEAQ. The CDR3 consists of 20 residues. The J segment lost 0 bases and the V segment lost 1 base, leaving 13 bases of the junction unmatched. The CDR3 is CASSLVGQGGTGPSYNEQFF. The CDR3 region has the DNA TGTGCCAGCAGCTTAGTGGGACAGGGAGGGACCGGGCCCTCCTACAATGAGCAGTTCTTC.

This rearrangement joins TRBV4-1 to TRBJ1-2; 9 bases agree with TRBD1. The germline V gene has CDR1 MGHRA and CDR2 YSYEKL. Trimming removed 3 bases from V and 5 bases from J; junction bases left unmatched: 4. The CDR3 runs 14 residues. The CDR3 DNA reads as TGCGCCAGCAGCCAGGCACAGGGGGCGTATGGCTACACCTTC. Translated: CASSQAQGAYGYTF.

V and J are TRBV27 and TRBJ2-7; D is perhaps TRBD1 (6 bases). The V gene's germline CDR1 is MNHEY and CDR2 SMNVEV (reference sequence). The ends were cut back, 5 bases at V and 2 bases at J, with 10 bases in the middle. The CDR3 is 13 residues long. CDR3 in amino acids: CASSLRTAYEQYF. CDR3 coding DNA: TGTGCCAGCAGTCTACGGACAGCCTACGAGCAGTACTTC.

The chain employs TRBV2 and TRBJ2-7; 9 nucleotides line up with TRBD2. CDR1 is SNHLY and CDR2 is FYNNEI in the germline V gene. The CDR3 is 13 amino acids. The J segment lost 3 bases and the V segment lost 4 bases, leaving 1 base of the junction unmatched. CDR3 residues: CASSGGRVYEQYF. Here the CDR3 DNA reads TGTGCCAGCAGTGGCGGGAGGGTCTACGAGCAGTACTTC. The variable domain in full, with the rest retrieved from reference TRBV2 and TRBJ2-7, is EPEVTQTPSHQVTQMGQEVILRCVPISNHLYFYWYRQILGQKVEFLVSFYNNEISEKSEIFDDQFSVERPDGSNFTLKIRSTKLEDSAMYFCASSGGRVYEQYFGPGTRLTVT.

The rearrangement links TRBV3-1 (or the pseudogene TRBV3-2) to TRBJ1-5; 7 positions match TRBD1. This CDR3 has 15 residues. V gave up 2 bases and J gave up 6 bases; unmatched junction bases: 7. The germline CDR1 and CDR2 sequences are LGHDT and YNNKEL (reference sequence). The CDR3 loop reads CASSQRQGGAQPQHF. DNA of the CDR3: TGTGCCAGCAGCCAACGACAGGGTGGCGCTCAGCCCCAGCATTTT.

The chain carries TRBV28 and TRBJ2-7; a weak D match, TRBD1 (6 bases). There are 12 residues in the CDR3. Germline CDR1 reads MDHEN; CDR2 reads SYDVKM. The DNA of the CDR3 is TGTGAGACCAGGGGCAGGTATGGCGAGCAGTACTTC. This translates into CETRGRYGEQYF.

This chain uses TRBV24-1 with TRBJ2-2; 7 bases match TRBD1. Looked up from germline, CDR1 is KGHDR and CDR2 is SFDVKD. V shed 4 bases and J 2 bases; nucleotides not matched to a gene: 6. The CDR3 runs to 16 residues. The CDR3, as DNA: TGTGCCACCAGTGACCCCGGACAGGCTAACACCGGGGAGCTGTTTTTT. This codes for CATSDPGQANTGELFF.